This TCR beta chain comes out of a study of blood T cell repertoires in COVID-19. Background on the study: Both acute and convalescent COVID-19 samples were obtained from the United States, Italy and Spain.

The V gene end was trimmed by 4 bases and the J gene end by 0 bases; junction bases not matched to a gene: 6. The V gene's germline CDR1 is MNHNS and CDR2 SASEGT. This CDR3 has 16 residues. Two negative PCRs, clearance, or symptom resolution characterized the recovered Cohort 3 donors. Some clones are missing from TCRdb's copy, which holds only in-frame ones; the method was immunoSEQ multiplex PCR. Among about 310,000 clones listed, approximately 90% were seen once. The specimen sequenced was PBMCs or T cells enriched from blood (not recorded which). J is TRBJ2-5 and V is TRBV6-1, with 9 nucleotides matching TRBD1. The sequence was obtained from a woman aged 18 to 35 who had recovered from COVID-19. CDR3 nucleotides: TGTGCCAGCAGTGGACAGGGGGGTTTTTACCAAGAGACCCAGTACTTC. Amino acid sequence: CASSGQGGFYQETQYF.